The clone carrying this T cell receptor (beta chain) appeared many times. The trim removed 6 bases at V and 12 bases at J, leaving 8 bases unmatched. This CDR3 is 13 amino acids long. Time point described: longitudinal time-point 2. The data are from a study of neurological immune-mediated disorders. Using its own MiXCR run on the 5' RACE reads, TCRdb lists one record per CDR3 protein. The sample shows tens of thousands of distinct CDR3 sequences, 5.8% of them seen only once. Sequencing input: PBMCs. This chain connects TRBV12-3 or TRBV12-4 to TRBJ2-1; TRBD2 matches at 10 bases. This sequence originates from a woman aged 55-75 years with multiple sclerosis. CDR3 sequence reads: CASSLSGGRLQFF. For the CDR3, the DNA is TGTGCCAGCAGCCTTAGCGGGGGGCGGCTGCAGTTCTTC.